There are many counts of the clone carrying this TCR beta chain. Its specificity is unknown. One entry per CDR3 protein, called by TCRdb with MiXCR from the 5' RACE reads. The table includes hundreds of thousands of distinct CDR3 sequences, 7.5% to 9.5% detected once. This entry is derived from a study of CD8 T cells in ankylosing spondylitis. Findings and limits, study-wide: Reports say disease-linked clones showed up significantly more in matched ankylosing spondylitis synovial fluid. Blood of patients with ankylosing spondylitis appeared to be characterized by a TCR beta motif of about 8 highly homologous variants.

The CDR3 covers 15 residues. V was trimmed by 5 bases and J by 4 bases, leaving 17 bases between them. CDR1 and CDR2 from the germline V gene are MNHNS and SASEGT. Sequenced input: blood, either unsorted or a sorted T cell fraction (not recorded which). This chain joins TRBV6-1 and TRBJ1-2, with D unresolved. The receptor's source is a female donor with ankylosing spondylitis or in good health (not recorded which). DNA of the CDR3: TGTGCCAGCAGTCGCCTAGGTCTTGGAGGCTATGGCTACACCTTC. It encodes CASSRLGLGGYGYTF.